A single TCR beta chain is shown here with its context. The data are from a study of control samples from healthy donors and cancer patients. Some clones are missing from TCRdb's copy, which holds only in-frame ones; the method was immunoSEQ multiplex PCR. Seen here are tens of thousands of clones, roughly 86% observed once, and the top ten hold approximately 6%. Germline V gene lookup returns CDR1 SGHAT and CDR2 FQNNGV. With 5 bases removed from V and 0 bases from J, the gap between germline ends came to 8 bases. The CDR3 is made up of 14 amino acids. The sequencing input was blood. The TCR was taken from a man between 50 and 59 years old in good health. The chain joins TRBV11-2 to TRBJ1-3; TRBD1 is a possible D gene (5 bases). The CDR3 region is CASSRQTSGNTIYF. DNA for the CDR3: TGTGCCAGCAGCCGACAGACCTCTGGAAACACCATATATTTT.